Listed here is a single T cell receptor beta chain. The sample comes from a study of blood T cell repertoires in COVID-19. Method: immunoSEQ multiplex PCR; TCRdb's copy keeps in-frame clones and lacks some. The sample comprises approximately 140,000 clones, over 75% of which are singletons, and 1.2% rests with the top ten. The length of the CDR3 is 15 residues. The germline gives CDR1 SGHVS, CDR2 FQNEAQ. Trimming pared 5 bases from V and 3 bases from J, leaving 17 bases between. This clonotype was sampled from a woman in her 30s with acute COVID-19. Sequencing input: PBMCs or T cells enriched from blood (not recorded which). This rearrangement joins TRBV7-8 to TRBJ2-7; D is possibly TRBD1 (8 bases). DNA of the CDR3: TGTGCCAGCAGCCCGTACAGGGGGGGGCTCTACGAGCAGTACTTC. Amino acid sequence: CASSPYRGGLYEQYF.